This T cell receptor (beta chain) was found in a study of T cells in Graves' hyperthyroidism and ophthalmopathy. Regarding the study as a whole: From stable hyperthyroidism, ophthalmopathy was set apart by a 13 V-J model.

As concerns this clonotype: The antigen is undetermined.

Researchers amplified the TCR beta CDR3 regions from RNA transcripts. RT-PCR in the first round (using the HTBI primer set) targeted the TCR CDR3. A single record per CDR3 protein comes from TCRdb applying MiXCR to the multiplex PCR reads. The sample shows about 250,000 distinct CDR3 sequences, 20% to 25% of them seen only once. The sequence was obtained from a man aged 30 to 45 with Graves' ophthalmopathy. The sample taken for sequencing was blood.

As DNA, the CDR3 is TGTGCCAGCAGTTACAGGGAACACGAGCAGTACTTC. Translated: CASSYREHEQYF. The rearrangement uses TRBV28 and TRBJ2-7, with D possibly TRBD1 on 6 matching bases. Germline values: CDR1 MDHEN, CDR2 SYDVKM. The CDR3 loop spans 12 amino acids. V was shortened by 4 bases and J by 5 bases, with 9 bases between the two germline ends.